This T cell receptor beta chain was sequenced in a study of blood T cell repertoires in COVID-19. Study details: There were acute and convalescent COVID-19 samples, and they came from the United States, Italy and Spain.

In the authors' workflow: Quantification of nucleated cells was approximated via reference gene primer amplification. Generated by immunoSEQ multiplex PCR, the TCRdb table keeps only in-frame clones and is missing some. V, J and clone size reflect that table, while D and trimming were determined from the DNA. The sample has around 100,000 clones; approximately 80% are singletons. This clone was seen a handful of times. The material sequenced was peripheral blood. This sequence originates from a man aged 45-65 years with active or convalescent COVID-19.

The CDR3 DNA sequence: TGTGCCAGCAGCTCCTGGGCCACTAGCCCGTCCTACGAGCAGTACTTC. Encoded protein: CASSSWATSPSYEQYF. This chain uses TRBV11-3 with TRBJ2-7, with a tentative D call TRBD2 (6 bases). This CDR3 contains 16 residues. Germline-derived CDR1 and CDR2 are SGHNT and YENEEA. The V and J ends lost 4 bases and 1 base respectively, with 17 bases between them.